This T cell receptor beta chain was documented in a study of response to subunit inactivated influenza vaccine. With 3 bases removed from V and 5 bases from J, the gap between germline ends came to 11 bases. Germline V gene data show CDR1 as DFQATT and CDR2 as SNEGSKA (reference sequence). This CDR3 is built from 13 residues. TCRdb used MiXCR to reprocess the RT-PCR reads, holding one entry per CDR3 protein. The data show just under 550,000 distinct CDR3 sequences, 20% to 25% seen once. The sample also formed part of further work on T cells expressing NK-cell markers. That work states: With UMIs, 5'RACE template switching was used to make TCR beta cDNA.

Sequenced material: CD4+ T cells sorted from PBMCs, taken roughly 13 days after vaccination. This sequence originates from a man between 45 and 60 years old who received an inactivated influenza vaccine. The V gene is TRBV20-1, the J gene TRBJ2-1; a weak D match, TRBD1 (6 bases). The CDR3 here is CSASPRGNNEQFF. In DNA, the CDR3 is TGCAGTGCTAGCCCCAGGGGTAACAATGAGCAGTTCTTC.